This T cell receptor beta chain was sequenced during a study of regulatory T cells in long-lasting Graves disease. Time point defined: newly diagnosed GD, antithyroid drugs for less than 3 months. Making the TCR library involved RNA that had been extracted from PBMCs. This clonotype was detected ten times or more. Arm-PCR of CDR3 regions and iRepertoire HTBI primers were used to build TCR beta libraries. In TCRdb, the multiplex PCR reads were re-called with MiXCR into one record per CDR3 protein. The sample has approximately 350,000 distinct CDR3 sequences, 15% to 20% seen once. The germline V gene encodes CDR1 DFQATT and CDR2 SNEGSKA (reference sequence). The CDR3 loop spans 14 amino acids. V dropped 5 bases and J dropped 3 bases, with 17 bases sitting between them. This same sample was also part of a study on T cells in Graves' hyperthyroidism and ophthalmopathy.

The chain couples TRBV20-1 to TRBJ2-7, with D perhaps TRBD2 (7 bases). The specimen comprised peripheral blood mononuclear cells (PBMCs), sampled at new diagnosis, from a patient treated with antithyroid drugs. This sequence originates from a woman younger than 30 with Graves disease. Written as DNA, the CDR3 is TGCAGTGCTCCCGAGGGGGGAGGGGGCTACGAGCAGTACTTC. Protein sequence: CSAPEGGGGYEQYF.